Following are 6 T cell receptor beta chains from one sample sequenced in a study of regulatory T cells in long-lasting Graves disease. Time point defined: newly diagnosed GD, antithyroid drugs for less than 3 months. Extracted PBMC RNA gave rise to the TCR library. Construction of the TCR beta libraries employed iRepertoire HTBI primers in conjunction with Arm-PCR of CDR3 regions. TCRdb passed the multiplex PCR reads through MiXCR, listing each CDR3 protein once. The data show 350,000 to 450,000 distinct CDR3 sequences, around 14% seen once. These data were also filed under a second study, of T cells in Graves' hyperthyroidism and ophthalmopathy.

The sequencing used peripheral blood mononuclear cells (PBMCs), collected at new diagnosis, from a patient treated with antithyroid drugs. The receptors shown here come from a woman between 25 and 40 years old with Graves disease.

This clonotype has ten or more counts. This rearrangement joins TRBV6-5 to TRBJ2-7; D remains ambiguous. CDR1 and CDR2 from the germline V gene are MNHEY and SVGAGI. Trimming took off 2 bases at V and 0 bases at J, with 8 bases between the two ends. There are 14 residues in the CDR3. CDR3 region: CASSYGEVSYEQYF. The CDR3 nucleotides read TGTGCCAGCAGTTACGGTGAGGTCTCCTACGAGCAGTACTTC.

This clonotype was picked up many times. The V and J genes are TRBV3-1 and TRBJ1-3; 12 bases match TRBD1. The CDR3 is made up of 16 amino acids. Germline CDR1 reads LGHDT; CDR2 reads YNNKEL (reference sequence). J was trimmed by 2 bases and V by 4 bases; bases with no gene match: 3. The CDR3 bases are TGTGCCAGCAGCCTCCGGGACAGGGGGCCTGGAAACACCATATATTTT. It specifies CASSLRDRGPGNTIYF.

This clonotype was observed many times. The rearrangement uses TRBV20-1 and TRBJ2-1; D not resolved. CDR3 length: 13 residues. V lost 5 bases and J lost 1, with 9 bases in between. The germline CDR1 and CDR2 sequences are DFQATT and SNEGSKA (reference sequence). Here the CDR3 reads CSASGFSYNEQFF. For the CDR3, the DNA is TGCAGTGCTTCGGGTTTTTCCTACAATGAGCAGTTCTTC.

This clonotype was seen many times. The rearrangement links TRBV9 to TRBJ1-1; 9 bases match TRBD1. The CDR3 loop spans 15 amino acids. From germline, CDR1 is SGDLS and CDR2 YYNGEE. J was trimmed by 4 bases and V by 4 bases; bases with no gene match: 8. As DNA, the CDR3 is TGTGCCAGCAGCCCCCGACAGGGGGGAGGCACTGAAGCTTTCTTT. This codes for CASSPRQGGGTEAFF.

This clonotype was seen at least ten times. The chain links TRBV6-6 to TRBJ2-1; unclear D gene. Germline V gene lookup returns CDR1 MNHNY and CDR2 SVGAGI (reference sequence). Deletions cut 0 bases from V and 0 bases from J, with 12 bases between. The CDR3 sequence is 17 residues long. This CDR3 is CASSYSPLYSSYNEQFF. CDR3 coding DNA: TGTGCCAGCAGTTACTCGCCGCTCTACTCCTCCTACAATGAGCAGTTCTTC.

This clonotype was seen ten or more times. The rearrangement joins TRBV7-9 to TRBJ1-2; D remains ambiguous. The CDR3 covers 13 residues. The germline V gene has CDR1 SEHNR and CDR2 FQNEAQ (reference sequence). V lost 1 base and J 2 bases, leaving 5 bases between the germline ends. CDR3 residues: CASSLEENYGYTF. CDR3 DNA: TGTGCCAGCAGCTTAGAGGAAAACTATGGCTACACCTTC.